What follows describes a single T cell receptor beta chain. Antigen: not known. Treatment of the sample: oral pan-JAK inhibitor, 5-10 mg twice daily. The CDR3 contains 14 residues. Trimming shortened V by 0 bases and J by 5 bases, and 10 bases separated the two germline ends. Germline V gives CDR1 SGHDN, CDR2 FVKESK. The data originate from a study of CD8+ T cells in alopecia areata. For the study at large: Using the percentage of affected scalp area, treated patients' severity was scored.

Extracted RNA was reverse transcribed, and the resulting cDNA served as sequencing template. Only in-frame clones appear in the TCRdb table, and some are missing; sequencing was by immunoSEQ multiplex PCR. The table has 150,000 or so clones, roughly 58% seen once; the top ten hold approximately 16%. The study, taken as a whole, reports: Elevated clonality characterized lesional scalp relative to normal scalp, particularly in alopecia totalis/universalis.

The gene calls are TRBV14 and TRBJ2-5; TRBD1 or TRBD2 may be the D gene (5 bases each). Sequencing used CD4+ T cells sorted from blood, obtained at week 56, from a patient treated with tofacitinib. The sequence derives from a human donor with alopecia areata. Here the CDR3 reads CASSQDLGVETQYF. Written as DNA, the CDR3 is TGTGCCAGCAGCCAAGATCTGGGGGTGGAGACCCAGTACTTC.